This entry concerns a single T cell receptor beta chain. Its target antigen remains unknown. Base qualities were left out, and no much larger clone turns up one base away. This sample was included in a study of T cell responses to AZD1222 COVID-19 vaccine listed by TCRdb under 2021. Regarding the complete study: AZD1222 recipients whose second dose came at about 4 weeks and those whose second dose came at about 12 weeks were combined into one group, since spike-specific TCR depth and breadth did not differ between the two schedules. TCR sequencing was performed for about 250 trial participants, of whom approximately 200 were given two doses of AZD1222 and roughly 25 were given two doses of MenACWY control vaccine. Enrollment into the trials was organized by age into subgroups of 18-55, 56-69 and 70-plus years, and those subgroups contained roughly 140, 27 and 60 TCR-sequenced participants, respectively. The paper's findings and limits, for the study overall: Epitopes outside the regions mutated in the B.1.351 and B.1.1.7 variants were reportedly recognized by nearly half of the unique spike-specific TCRs. The 56-69-year group was small, and its depth increase did not reach significance, likely because of low power. After two AZD1222 doses, spike-specific TCR breadth and depth were significantly higher than at day 0 and than in MenACWY recipients. Participants were mostly white British and included more females than males, and it was suggested by the authors that clonal diversity may have been underestimated. The whole spike protein was spanned by vaccine-associated CD4 TCRs, and dominant responses were seen in regions 160-218 and 743-854. Conclusions about previously exposed vaccinees are limited, since just 5 to 7 AZD1222 recipients were seropositive for SARS-CoV-2 at baseline. Because no day 14 peak-response samples were available, repertoires were characterized only after the peak T cell response.

V was cut back by 4 bases and J by 7 bases, leaving a gap of 5 bases between them. The CDR3 runs 10 amino acids, cysteine and phenylalanine included. Only CDR3 DNA is held: 30 bases, read in frame from base 1. The CDR3 regions of human TCRbeta chains were analyzed by immunosequencing. The authors' analysis ran thus. TCRs in the repertoires were matched against a reference library of SARS-CoV-2-specific TCRs that had been generated with the MIRA antigen-specificity platform. Breadth was defined as the fraction of unique TCRs that were SARS-CoV-2-associated. Depth was defined as the fraction of total T cells that were SARS-CoV-2-associated. Using the MIRA data, each spike-specific TCR was assigned both to the spike region to which the TCR was reactive and to a CD4 or CD8 class. Log10-transformed breadth and depth values were compared by one-way ANOVA with Sidak's multiple comparisons tests. The table comes from immuneACCESS by way of TCRdb, which keeps in-frame sequences with V and J called. Part of the clones is missing from these tables; in studies checked, under half for an unresolved V gene and the rest for unknown reasons. V, J and clone size derive from that table, while D and trimming were established from the DNA sequence. This sample has roughly 70,000 clones in its table, and around four fifths of those were observed once. The leading ten clones occupy about 5.6% of the sample.

Taken with the paper, the label for time point translates to: baseline before first vaccination. The vaccinee samples were drawn from two UK trials, COV001 and COV002, one of which was a single-blind randomized controlled phase 2/3 trial testing AZD1222 (ChAdOx1 nCoV-19) in healthy adults. For TCRbeta chain sequencing, PBMC samples from trial participants were taken at day 0 and at day 28 after the second dose. The chain is assembled from TRBV5-3 and TRBJ1-1; the D gene remains uncertain. Being an ORF, TRBV5-3 has a function that is uncertain. The sample consisted of peripheral blood, taken on day 0 of AZD1222 vaccination. The TCR sequence derives from an adult in good health. CDR3 protein: CARSPVEAFF. The nucleotide sequence reads as follows: TGTGCCAGAAGCCCTGTTGAAGCTTTCTTT.